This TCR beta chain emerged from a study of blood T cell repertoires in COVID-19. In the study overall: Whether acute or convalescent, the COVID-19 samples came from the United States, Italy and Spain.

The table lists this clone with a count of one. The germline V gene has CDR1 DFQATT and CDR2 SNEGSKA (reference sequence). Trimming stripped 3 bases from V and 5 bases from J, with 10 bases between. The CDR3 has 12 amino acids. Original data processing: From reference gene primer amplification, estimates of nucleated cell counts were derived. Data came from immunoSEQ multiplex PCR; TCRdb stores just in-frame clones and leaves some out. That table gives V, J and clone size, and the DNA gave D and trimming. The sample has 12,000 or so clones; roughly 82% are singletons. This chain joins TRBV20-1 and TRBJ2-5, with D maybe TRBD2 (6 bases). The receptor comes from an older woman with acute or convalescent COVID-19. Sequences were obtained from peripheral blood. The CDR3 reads CSASRREETQYF. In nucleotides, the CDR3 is TGCAGTGCTAGTCGGAGGGAGGAGACCCAGTACTTC.